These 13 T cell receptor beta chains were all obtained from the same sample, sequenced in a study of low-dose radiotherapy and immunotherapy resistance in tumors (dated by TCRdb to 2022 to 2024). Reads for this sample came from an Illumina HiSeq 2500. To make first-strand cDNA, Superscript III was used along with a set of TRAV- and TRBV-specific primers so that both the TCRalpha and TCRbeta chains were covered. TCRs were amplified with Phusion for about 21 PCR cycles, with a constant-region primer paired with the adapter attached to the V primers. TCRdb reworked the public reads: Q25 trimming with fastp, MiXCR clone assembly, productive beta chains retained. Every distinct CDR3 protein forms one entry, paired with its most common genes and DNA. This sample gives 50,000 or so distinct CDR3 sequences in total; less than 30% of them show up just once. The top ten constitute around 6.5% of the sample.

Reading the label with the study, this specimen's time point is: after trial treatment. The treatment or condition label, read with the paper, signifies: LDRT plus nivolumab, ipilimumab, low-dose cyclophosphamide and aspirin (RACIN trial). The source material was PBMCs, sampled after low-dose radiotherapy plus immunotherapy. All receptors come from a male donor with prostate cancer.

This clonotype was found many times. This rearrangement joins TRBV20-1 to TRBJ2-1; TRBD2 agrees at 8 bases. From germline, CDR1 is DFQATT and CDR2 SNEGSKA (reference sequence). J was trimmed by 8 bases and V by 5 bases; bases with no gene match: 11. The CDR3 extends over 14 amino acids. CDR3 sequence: CSAWRLASTDEQFF. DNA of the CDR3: TGCAGTGCTTGGCGACTAGCGAGCACCGATGAGCAGTTCTTC.

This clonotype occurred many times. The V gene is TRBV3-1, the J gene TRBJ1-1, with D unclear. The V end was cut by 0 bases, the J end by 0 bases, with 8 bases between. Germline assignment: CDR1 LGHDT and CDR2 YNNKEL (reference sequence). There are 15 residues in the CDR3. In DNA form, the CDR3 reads TGTGCCAGCAGCCAAGATGACGGTCTGAACACTGAAGCTTTCTTT. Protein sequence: CASSQDDGLNTEAFF.

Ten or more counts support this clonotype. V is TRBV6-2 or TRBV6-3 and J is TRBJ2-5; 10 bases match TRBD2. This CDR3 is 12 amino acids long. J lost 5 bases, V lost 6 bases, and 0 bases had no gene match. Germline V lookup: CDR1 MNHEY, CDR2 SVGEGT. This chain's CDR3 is CASRGLAETQYF. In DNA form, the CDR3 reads TGTGCCAGCAGGGGACTAGCGGAGACCCAGTACTTC.

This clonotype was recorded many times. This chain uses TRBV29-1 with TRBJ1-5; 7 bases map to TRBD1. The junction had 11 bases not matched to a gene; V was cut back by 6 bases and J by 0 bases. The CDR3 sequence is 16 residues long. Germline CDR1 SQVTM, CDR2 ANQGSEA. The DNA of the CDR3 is TGCAGCGTCCTCTTCCAGGGGGAATATAGCAATCAGCCCCAGCATTTT. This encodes CSVLFQGEYSNQPQHF.

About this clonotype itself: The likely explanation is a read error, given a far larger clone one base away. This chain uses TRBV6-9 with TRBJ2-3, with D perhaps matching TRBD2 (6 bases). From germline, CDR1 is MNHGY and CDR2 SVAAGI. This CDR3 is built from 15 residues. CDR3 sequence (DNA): TGCGCCAGCAGTGACACGGGCCTCCCGGGAGATATGCAGTATTTT. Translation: CASSDTGLPGDMQYF.

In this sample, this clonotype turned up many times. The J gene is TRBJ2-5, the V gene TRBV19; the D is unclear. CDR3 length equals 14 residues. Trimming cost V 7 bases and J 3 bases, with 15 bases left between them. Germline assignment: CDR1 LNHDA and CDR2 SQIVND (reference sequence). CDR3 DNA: TGTGCCAGTAACATGAGGCTGGCAGAAGAGACCCAGTACTTC. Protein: CASNMRLAEETQYF. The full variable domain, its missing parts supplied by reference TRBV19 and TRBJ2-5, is DGGITQSPKYLFRKEGQNVTLSCEQNLNHDAMYWYRQDPGQGLRLIYYSQIVNDFQKGDIAEGYSVSREKKESFPLTVTSAQKNPTAFYLCASNMRLAEETQYFGPGTRLLVL.

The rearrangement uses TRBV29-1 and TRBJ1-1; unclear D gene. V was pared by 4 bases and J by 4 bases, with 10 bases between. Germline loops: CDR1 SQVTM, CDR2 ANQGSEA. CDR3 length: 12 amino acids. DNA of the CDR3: TGCAGCGTTGTATTTGGTGCCACTGAAGCTTTCTTT. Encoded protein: CSVVFGATEAFF.

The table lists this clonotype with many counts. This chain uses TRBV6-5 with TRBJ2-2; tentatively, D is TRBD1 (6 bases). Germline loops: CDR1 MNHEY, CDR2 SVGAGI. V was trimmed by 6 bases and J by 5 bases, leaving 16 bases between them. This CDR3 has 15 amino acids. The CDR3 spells CASRPLGAGTGELFF. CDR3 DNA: TGTGCCAGCAGGCCGCTGGGGGCTGGGACCGGGGAGCTGTTTTTT.

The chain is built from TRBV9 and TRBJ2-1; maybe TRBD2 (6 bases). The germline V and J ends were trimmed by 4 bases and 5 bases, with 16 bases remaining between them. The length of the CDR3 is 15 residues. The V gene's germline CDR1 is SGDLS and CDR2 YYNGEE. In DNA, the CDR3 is TGTGCCAGCAGCCCGACTAGTTTCAAGCACAATGAGCAGTTCTTC. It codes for CASSPTSFKHNEQFF.

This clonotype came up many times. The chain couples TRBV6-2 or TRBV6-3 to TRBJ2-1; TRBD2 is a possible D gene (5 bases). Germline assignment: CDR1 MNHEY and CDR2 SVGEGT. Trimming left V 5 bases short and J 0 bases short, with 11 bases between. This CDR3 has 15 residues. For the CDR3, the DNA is TGTGCCAGCAGTCACGGACTTAGCTCCTACAATGAGCAGTTCTTC. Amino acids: CASSHGLSSYNEQFF.

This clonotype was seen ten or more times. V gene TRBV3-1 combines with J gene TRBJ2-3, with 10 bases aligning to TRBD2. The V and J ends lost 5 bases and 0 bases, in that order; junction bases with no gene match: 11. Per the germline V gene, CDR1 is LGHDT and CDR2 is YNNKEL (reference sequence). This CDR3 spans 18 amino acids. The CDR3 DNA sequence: TGTGCCAGCAGCGCTGGGACTAGCGCTTTGCCTAGCACAGATACGCAGTATTTT. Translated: CASSAGTSALPSTDTQYF.

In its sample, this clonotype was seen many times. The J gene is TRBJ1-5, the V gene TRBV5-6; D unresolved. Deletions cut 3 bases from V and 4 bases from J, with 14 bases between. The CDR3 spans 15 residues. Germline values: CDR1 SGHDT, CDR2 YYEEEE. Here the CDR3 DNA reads TGTGCCAGCAGCTCGGGTGTGGGCGGTAATCAGCCCCAGCATTTT. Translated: CASSSGVGGNQPQHF. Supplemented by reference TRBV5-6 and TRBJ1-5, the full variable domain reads DAGVTQSPTHLIKTRGQQVTLRCSPKSGHDTVSWYQQALGQGPQFIFQYYEEEERQRGNFPDRFSGHQFPNYSSELNVNALLLGDSALYLCASSSGVGGNQPQHFGDGTRLSIL.

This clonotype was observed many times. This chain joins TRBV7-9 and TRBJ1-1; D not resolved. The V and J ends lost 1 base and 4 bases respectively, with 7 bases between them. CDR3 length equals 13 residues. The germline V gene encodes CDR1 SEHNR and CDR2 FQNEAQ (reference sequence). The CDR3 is CASSLEGGTEAFF. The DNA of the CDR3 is TGTGCCAGCAGCTTAGAGGGAGGCACTGAAGCTTTCTTT.